These T cell receptor beta chains were read from a single sample in a study of response to subunit inactivated influenza vaccine. One entry per CDR3 protein, called by TCRdb with MiXCR from the RT-PCR reads. This repertoire shows around 570,000 distinct CDR3 sequences, about 8% found once; its top ten account for around 13%. The starting material was PBMCs from blood, obtained less than 25 months after vaccination. These receptors originate from a man between 50 and 69 years old who received an inactivated influenza vaccine. The CDR3 runs from the conserved cysteine through the conserved F or W. A D gene is named only where the DNA matches it firmly. Size values are once, few and many counts, or a class for expanded clones, and some rows have none.

TRBV29-1	TRBJ1-4	many	-	TGCAGCGTTGTTTATACACCAATACTTAATGGAAAACTGTTTTTT	CSVVYTPILNGKLFF
TRBV5-1	TRBJ2-7	-	-	TGCGCCAGCAGCTTGGAACCGATGATCTACGAGCAGTACTTC	CASSLEPMIYEQYF
TRBV20-1	TRBJ2-7	many	-	TGCAGTGCTAGAGATCCCCTAGCGCACTTAAGCTCCTACGAGCAGTACTTC	CSARDPLAHLSSYEQYF
TRBV19	TRBJ2-1	-	TRBD2	TGTGCCAGTAGCGATAGCGGGAGGAGCTCCTACAATGAGCAGTTCTTC	CASSDSGRSSYNEQFF
TRBV7-2	TRBJ2-3	-	TRBD1	TGTGCCAGCAGCTTAGCGACAGGGCCTAGCACAGATACGCAGTATTTT	CASSLATGPSTDTQYF
TRBV7-6	TRBJ2-1	-	-	TGTGCCAGCAGCTTAGATGGTCAGAACTACAATGAGCAGTTCTTC	CASSLDGQNYNEQFF
TRBV30	TRBJ2-2	many	-	TGTGCCTGCCAGTTTGGGGCCACGAACACCGGGGAGCTGTTTTTT	CACQFGATNTGELFF
TRBV29-1	TRBJ2-1	-	-	TGCAGCGTTGACCACAATGAGCAGTTCTTC	CSVDHNEQFF
TRBV2	TRBJ2-5	few	-	TGTGCCAGCAGTAAAGAAGCTGTTCAAGAGACCCAGTACTTC	CASSKEAVQETQYF
TRBV12-3/TRBV12-4	TRBJ2-7	few	-	TGTGCCAGCAGTTTAGCTGGGGCGGCAGGGACAAACTACGAGCAGTACTTC	CASSLAGAAGTNYEQYF
TRBV6-2/TRBV6-3	TRBJ2-7	-	TRBD2	TGTGCCAGCAGAAGGACTAGCGAAAGCTCCTACGAGCAGTACTTC	CASRRTSESSYEQYF
TRBV28	TRBJ2-1	-	TRBD2	TGTGCCAGCAGTCCCCTGGGGGTAGCGGGCTCCTACAATGAGCAGTTCTTC	CASSPLGVAGSYNEQFF
TRBV11-2	TRBJ2-1	-	-	TGTGCCAGCAGCTTAGTTTATGTGGGTGATGAGCAGTTCTTC	CASSLVYVGDEQFF
TRBV20-1	TRBJ2-7	few	TRBD2	TGCAGTGCTCACCGACTGGCGCGGGAGGTCTACGAGCAGTACTTC	CSAHRLAREVYEQYF
TRBV20-1	TRBJ2-3	-	-	TGCAGTGCTAAGGGCGGCAGGGGAGTTGTAGATACGCAGTATTTT	CSAKGGRGVVDTQYF
TRBV4-3	TRBJ2-7	-	-	TGCGCCAGCAGCCAAGATCTGTTGGGTATGGGGAACTACGAGCAGTACTTC	CASSQDLLGMGNYEQYF
TRBV10-3	TRBJ1-2	many	-	TGTGCCATCAGTCCCTCTGACAGGAGAGCTAACTATGGCTACACCTTC	CAISPSDRRANYGYTF
TRBV6-5	TRBJ1-5	few	-	TGTGCCAGCAGTTACTCAGGGGATAGCAATCAGCCCCAGCATTTT	CASSYSGDSNQPQHF
TRBV4-2	TRBJ2-1	-	-	TGTGCCAGCAGCCAAGAAGCAGGACGAGAGCAGTTCTTC	CASSQEAGREQFF
TRBV12-3/TRBV12-4	TRBJ2-7	many	TRBD1	TGTGCCAGCAGTTTCGTGACAGGGCAGGGGGAGCAGTACTTC	CASSFVTGQGEQYF
TRBV7-9	TRBJ2-7	few	TRBD1	TGTGCCAGCAGCTCAACCGACAGGGCCTACGAGCAGTACTTC	CASSSTDRAYEQYF